The 26 T cell receptor beta chains in this list originate from one sample, sequenced in a study of identical twins. TCRdb ran MiXCR on the 5' RACE reads and lists one entry per CDR3 protein. The data show 700,000 or so distinct CDR3 sequences, under 9% seen once. These same data were also listed under a study on yellow fever vaccine responses in identical twins.

The sequenced material came from PBMCs. The receptors derive from a woman younger than 30 in good health.

This clonotype was seen only a few times. This rearrangement joins TRBV5-1 to TRBJ1-6, with D hard to call. The CDR3 is 14 residues long. Between the trimmed V and J ends, which lost 4 bases and 4 bases, there was a span of 9 bases. The germline gives CDR1 SGHRS, CDR2 YFSETQ. The CDR3 DNA follows: TGCGCCAGCAGCGGGGAAGGGTATAATTCACCCCTCCACTTT. It yields the protein CASSGEGYNSPLHF.

This clonotype turned up a few times. The chain has TRBV20-1 and TRBJ2-1; TRBD1 matches 8 bases. The junction had 5 bases not matched to a gene; V was cut back by 1 base and J by 6 bases. CDR1 DFQATT and CDR2 SNEGSKA come from the germline V gene (reference sequence). The CDR3 covers 14 residues. CDR3 amino acids: CSARGQGMGNEQFF. The DNA for the CDR3 is TGCAGTGCTAGAGGACAGGGGATGGGCAATGAGCAGTTCTTC.

The CDR3 DNA is TGTGCCACCAGTGGGTGGGGTGGGGATACGCAGTATTTT. Translation gives CATSGWGGDTQYF. V gene TRBV24-1 combines with J gene TRBJ2-3; D uncertain. V gave up 5 bases and J gave up 6 bases, with 11 bases separating them. The CDR3 contains 13 residues. In germline, CDR1 is KGHDR, CDR2 SFDVKD.

The J gene is TRBJ2-1, the V gene TRBV3-1, with D possibly TRBD1 on 6 matching bases. V lost 0 bases and J 8 bases, leaving 14 bases between the germline ends. The germline V gene encodes CDR1 LGHDT and CDR2 YNNKEL (reference sequence). CDR3 length: 15 amino acids. The CDR3 region has the DNA TGTGCCAGCAGCCAAGATCTAAGCAGGGGCGATGAGCAGTTCTTC. As protein: CASSQDLSRGDEQFF.

The rearrangement joins TRBV29-1 to TRBJ1-3, with D possibly matching TRBD1 (5 bases). V was trimmed by 0 bases and J by 3 bases, leaving 9 bases between them. This CDR3 is built from 14 residues. Germline V lookup: CDR1 SQVTM, CDR2 ANQGSEA. CDR3 residues: CSVEDPDSGNTIYF. CDR3 DNA sequence: TGCAGCGTTGAAGATCCTGACAGTGGAAACACCATATATTTT.

The chain carries TRBV2 and TRBJ1-1; no clear D. Germline assignment: CDR1 SNHLY and CDR2 FYNNEI. The V gene lost 4 bases and the J gene lost 10 bases, with 10 bases spanning the gap. The CDR3 runs 11 residues. CDR3: CASSGRIGAFF. DNA for the CDR3: TGTGCCAGCAGTGGCAGGATAGGAGCTTTCTTT.

This clonotype was detected only a few times. The chain joins TRBV12-3 or TRBV12-4 to TRBJ1-6, with D possibly matching TRBD1 (5 bases). The CDR3 runs 14 residues. The V end was cut by 5 bases, the J end by 10 bases, with 15 bases between. The CDR3 is CASSTGAGRSPLHF. CDR3 coding DNA: TGTGCCAGCAGTACCGGGGCCGGGAGGTCACCCCTCCACTTT.

V is TRBV4-2 and J is TRBJ2-7, with D perhaps TRBD1 (6 bases). This CDR3 has 14 amino acids. V lost 1 base, J lost 4 bases, and 11 bases lay in between. Germline V lookup: CDR1 LGHNA, CDR2 YNFKEQ. CDR3 amino acids: CASSQGTVQYEQYF. The CDR3 region has the DNA TGTGCCAGCAGCCAAGGGACAGTCCAGTACGAGCAGTACTTC.

V is TRBV4-1 and J is TRBJ2-3; 10 nucleotides align to TRBD1. The junction had 11 bases not matched to a gene; V was cut back by 5 bases and J by 3 bases. This CDR3 comprises 17 residues. Germline lookup yields CDR1 MGHRA and CDR2 YSYEKL. CDR3 coding DNA: TGCGCCAGCAGCATGGGGTGGGGACAGGGGAAGACAGATACGCAGTATTTT. Protein product: CASSMGWGQGKTDTQYF.

This clonotype turned up a few times. The genes are TRBV27 and TRBJ2-5, with TRBD1 matching 7 bases. J lost 4 bases, V lost 2 bases, and 4 bases had no gene match. Germline CDR1 MNHEY, CDR2 SMNVEV (reference sequence). This CDR3 comprises 14 residues. CDR3 loop: CASSLRGQVETQYF. The CDR3 DNA is TGTGCCAGCAGTTTAAGGGGGCAGGTAGAGACCCAGTACTTC.

V usage is TRBV20-1 and J usage is TRBJ2-1; 16 nucleotides agree with TRBD2. The CDR3 totals 18 residues. CDR1 is DFQATT and CDR2 is SNEGSKA in the germline V gene (reference sequence). Unmatched junction bases numbered 5, after V lost 3 bases and J lost 0 bases. The CDR3 here is CSASDGTSGRVSYNEQFF. CDR3 nucleotides: TGCAGTGCTAGCGACGGGACTAGCGGGAGGGTCTCCTACAATGAGCAGTTCTTC.

This clonotype was seen ten or more times. V is TRBV5-1 and J is TRBJ2-1; 12 bases map to TRBD2. Germline CDR1 reads SGHRS; CDR2 reads YFSETQ. V was clipped by 3 bases and J by 7 bases; unmatched bases: 5. CDR3 size: 15 residues. The CDR3 sequence is CASSSLAGGSNEQFF. CDR3 coding DNA: TGCGCCAGCAGCTCCCTAGCGGGAGGGTCAAATGAGCAGTTCTTC. The full variable domain, rest sourced from reference TRBV5-1 and TRBJ2-1, is KAGVTQTPRYLIKTRGQQVTLSCSPISGHRSVSWYQQTPGQGLQFLFEYFSETQRNKGNFPGRFSGRQFSNSRSEMNVSTLELGDSALYLCASSSLAGGSNEQFFGPGTRLTVL.

This clonotype was observed a few times. J is TRBJ2-7 and V is TRBV11-1, with 14 bases fitting TRBD2. This CDR3 comprises 17 residues. The V gene's germline CDR1 is SGHAT and CDR2 FQDESV (reference sequence). V dropped 8 bases and J dropped 3; count of bases not matched to a gene: 12. The CDR3 is CASAPGLAGDRGYEQYF. CDR3 bases: TGTGCCAGCGCTCCGGGACTAGCGGGAGATAGGGGCTACGAGCAGTACTTC.

This clonotype has just a few counts. The chain is built from TRBV4-1 and TRBJ2-1; 10 bases are shared with TRBD1. The J segment lost 9 bases and the V segment lost 3 bases, leaving 14 bases of the junction unmatched. Germline lookup yields CDR1 MGHRA and CDR2 YSYEKL. The CDR3 length is 17 residues. CDR3 residues: CASSHPGQGRRGGEQFF. DNA of the CDR3: TGCGCCAGCAGCCACCCGGGACAGGGGCGTCGGGGGGGTGAGCAGTTCTTC.

This clonotype was counted a few times. The genes are TRBV12-3 or TRBV12-4 and TRBJ1-5; unclear D gene. The CDR3 extends over 15 amino acids. Trimming removed 6 bases at V and 5 bases at J, with 17 bases between. In DNA form, the CDR3 reads TGTGCCAGCAGCCCTGGGCAGTTCTCTGATCAGCCCCAGCATTTT. As protein: CASSPGQFSDQPQHF.

V usage is TRBV12-5 and J usage is TRBJ2-7; no clear D gene. Germline V CDR1 and CDR2: LGHNT, FRNRAP. V lost 1 base to trimming and J lost 3 bases, with 4 bases between them. The CDR3 totals 12 residues. The CDR3 bases are TGTGCTAGTGGTTTGGACAGCTACGAGCAGTACTTC. As protein: CASGLDSYEQYF.

The chain is built from TRBV20-1 and TRBJ2-7; no firm D call. Deletions cut 0 bases from V and 0 bases from J, with 9 bases between. Germline loops: CDR1 DFQATT, CDR2 SNEGSKA (reference sequence). CDR3 length: 14 amino acids. The CDR3 DNA follows: TGCAGTGCTAGAGATCAAGGCAGCTCCTACGAGCAGTACTTC. This gives the protein CSARDQGSSYEQYF.

At least ten counts were recorded for this clonotype. The CDR3 spells CSAERTGLNTDTQYF. The CDR3 nucleotides are TGCAGCGCCGAGCGGACAGGGCTAAACACAGATACGCAGTATTTT. The chain uses TRBV29-1 and TRBJ2-3; TRBD1 matches 8 bases. Losses at the gene ends were 7 bases for V and 2 bases for J; bases not matched to a gene: 11. Germline CDR1 is SQVTM and CDR2 is ANQGSEA. This CDR3 region has 15 residues.

The rearrangement uses TRBV10-3 and TRBJ2-3; 8 bases map to TRBD2. With 0 bases clipped from V and 5 bases from J, the junction kept 1 base outside the gene matches. The length of the CDR3 is 14 residues. Germline CDR1 ENHRY, CDR2 SYGVKD. The CDR3, as DNA: TGTGCCATCAGTGAGTCGCTAGCGGGAGATACGCAGTATTTT. It codes for CAISESLAGDTQYF.

This clonotype was found many times. This chain connects TRBV25-1 to TRBJ2-2; 8 bases fit TRBD2. CDR3 size: 15 residues. CDR1 is MGHDK and CDR2 is SYGVNS in the germline V gene. Trimming removed 3 bases from V and 4 bases from J; junction bases left unmatched: 4. The CDR3 DNA is TGTGCCAGCAGTGATCCTAGCGGGCCCACCGGGGAGCTGTTTTTT. It encodes CASSDPSGPTGELFF.

This clonotype was observed a handful of times. This chain links TRBV28 with TRBJ1-2; possibly TRBD1 for D (5 bases). CDR1 and CDR2 from the germline V gene are MDHEN and SYDVKM. V was cut by 11 bases and J by 0 bases, with 13 bases left in between. The CDR3 spans 13 residues. The CDR3 is CAVRDGTNYGYTF. In nucleotides, the CDR3 is TGTGCCGTCCGGGACGGAACTAACTATGGCTACACCTTC.

The V gene is TRBV7-9, the J gene TRBJ2-3; a weak D match, TRBD2 (5 bases). V lost 7 bases, J lost 0 bases, and 14 bases lay in between. The CDR3 covers 15 residues. Germline V gene lookup returns CDR1 SEHNR and CDR2 FQNEAQ (reference sequence). The CDR3 coding sequence is TGTGCCAGCACCGGGAAGTTATCTAGCACAGATACGCAGTATTTT. Amino acid sequence: CASTGKLSSTDTQYF.

This clonotype was seen a few times. The rearrangement links TRBV12-3 or TRBV12-4 to TRBJ2-5, with D perhaps given as TRBD1 or TRBD2 (7 bases each). Trimming removed 2 bases at V and 4 bases at J, with 23 bases between. This CDR3 spans 18 amino acids. The CDR3 DNA reads as TGTGCCAGCAGTTTATCGAAGGGGGCGGGAGTAGGTGGAGAGACCCAGTACTTC. Its protein product is CASSLSKGAGVGGETQYF.

The rearrangement links TRBV5-1 to TRBJ2-2; the match to TRBD2 covers 8 bases. V was clipped by 0 bases and J by 5 bases; unmatched bases: 6. This CDR3 has 16 residues. The germline V gene has CDR1 SGHRS and CDR2 YFSETQ. CDR3 protein: CASSLESGLGTGELFF. CDR3 bases: TGCGCCAGCAGCTTGGAGTCGGGACTAGGGACCGGGGAGCTGTTTTTT.

J is TRBJ2-7 and V is TRBV24-1; TRBD1 might be the D (6 bases). The length of the CDR3 is 13 residues. The germline V gene has CDR1 KGHDR and CDR2 SFDVKD. Trimming shortened V by 4 bases and J by 3 bases, and 9 bases separated the two germline ends. CDR3 nucleotide sequence: TGTGCCACCAGTGAAACAGGGTTCTACGAGCAGTACTTC. Protein sequence: CATSETGFYEQYF.

This clonotype was seen at least ten times. The chain recombines TRBV10-3 with TRBJ1-1; no definite D call. CDR3 size: 12 residues. V lost 4 bases and J lost 1, with 4 bases in between. Germline V gene lookup returns CDR1 ENHRY and CDR2 SYGVKD. CDR3: CAISVENTEAFF. In DNA form, the CDR3 reads TGTGCCATCAGTGTGGAGAACACTGAAGCTTTCTTT.